These 31 T cell receptor beta chains share one sample of origin, sequenced in a study of Ad26.COV2.S vaccination and SARS-CoV-2 variants. Treatment specified: roughly 19 received Ad26.COV2.S at low or high dose, single or two shots; 5 received placebo; per-sample allocation not given. Day 63 after the first injection of vaccine or placebo was the sampling time. Assay: immunoSEQ multiplex PCR; the TCRdb copy retains only in-frame clones and omits some. The sample lists about 350,000 clones, about 88% occurring once. The starting material was peripheral blood, obtained in a trial of Ad26.COV2.S vaccine versus placebo. These receptor sequences come from a person between 18 and 60 years old who received the Ad26.COV2.S COVID-19 vaccine or a placebo.

This chain connects TRBV2 to TRBJ1-2; possible D gene TRBD1, 5 bases. The CDR3 spans 12 residues. The germline gives CDR1 SNHLY, CDR2 FYNNEI. The germline V and J ends were trimmed by 3 bases and 4 bases, with 6 bases remaining between them. CDR3 protein: CASSDGTYGYTF. The CDR3 nucleotides are TGTGCCAGCAGTGATGGGACCTATGGCTACACCTTC.

This clone has at least ten counts. This CDR3 reads CASSFGDRVNEKLFF. The CDR3 region has the DNA TGTGCCAGCAGCTTCGGGGACAGGGTTAATGAAAAACTGTTTTTT. The V and J genes are TRBV7-9 and TRBJ1-4; TRBD1 agrees at 9 bases. The germline gives CDR1 SEHNR, CDR2 FQNEAQ (reference sequence). This CDR3 has 15 amino acids. Unmatched junction bases numbered 3, after V lost 3 bases and J lost 4 bases.

The chain uses TRBV28 and TRBJ2-3; 13 nucleotides align to TRBD2. Germline CDR1 MDHEN, CDR2 SYDVKM. V dropped 3 bases and J dropped 8; count of bases not matched to a gene: 5. The length of the CDR3 is 15 residues. The CDR3 DNA reads TGTGCCAGCAGTTTTAGGACTAGCGGGAGTGGTACGCAGTATTTT. Amino acid sequence: CASSFRTSGSGTQYF.

This clone was observed a few times. At one end, the junction sequence differs from germline, possibly due to a read error. The chain uses TRBV28 and TRBJ2-7, with D perhaps TRBD2 (5 bases). This CDR3 has 11 amino acids. Germline CDR1 MDHEN, CDR2 SYDVKM. CDR3 sequence: CASGEASRIEF. In nucleotides, the CDR3 is TGTGCCAGCGGAGAGGCTAGCCGGATCGAGTTC.

J is TRBJ1-1 and V is TRBV4-2; 10 nucleotides match TRBD1. Germline values: CDR1 LGHNA, CDR2 YNFKEQ. The CDR3 runs 16 residues. Unmatched junction bases numbered 8, after V lost 1 base and J lost 6 bases. CDR3 nucleotides: TGTGCCAGCAGCCAAGCGACAGGGGGCCAAGGCGCTGAAGCTTTCTTT. It yields the protein CASSQATGGQGAEAFF.

The chain joins TRBV10-1 to TRBJ1-2; 9 bases line up with TRBD1. The trim removed 0 bases at V and 8 bases at J, leaving 10 bases unmatched. There are 16 residues in the CDR3. Germline-derived CDR1 and CDR2 are WNHNN and SYGVQD (reference sequence). Here the CDR3 DNA reads TGCGCCAGCAGTGAGTCGAAGACGACAGGGGGAGGCGGCTACACCTTC. This sequence encodes CASSESKTTGGGGYTF.

The chain is built from TRBV29-1 and TRBJ2-3, with D unresolved. Germline lookup yields CDR1 SQVTM and CDR2 ANQGSEA. Trimming took off 3 bases at V and 7 bases at J, with 14 bases between the two ends. This CDR3 contains 13 residues. CDR3 loop: CSVDGGMRNTQYF. The CDR3 DNA sequence: TGCAGCGTTGATGGTGGGATGAGAAATACGCAGTATTTT.

The chain has TRBV7-3 and TRBJ2-3, with D uncertain. The V gene lost 0 bases and the J gene lost 0 bases, with 10 bases spanning the gap. The CDR3 loop spans 16 amino acids. Germline CDR1 reads SGHTA; CDR2 reads FQGTGA. In nucleotides, the CDR3 is TGTGCCAGCAGCTTAACTGGTGGATTAAGCACAGATACGCAGTATTTT. This gives the protein CASSLTGGLSTDTQYF.

This chain uses TRBV15 with TRBJ2-7, with D possibly TRBD1 on 5 matching bases. Germline lookup yields CDR1 LNHNV and CDR2 YYDKDF (reference sequence). With 5 bases removed from V and 3 bases from J, the gap between germline ends came to 8 bases. The length of the CDR3 is 12 residues. The CDR3 is CATSDRGYEQYF. In DNA, the CDR3 is TGTGCCACCAGCGATAGGGGCTACGAGCAGTACTTC. Drawing the rest from reference TRBV15 and TRBJ2-7, the complete variable domain is DAMVIQNPRYQVTQFGKPVTLSCSQTLNHNVMYWYQQKSSQAPKLLFHYYDKDFNNEADTPDNFQSRRPNTSFCFLDIRSPGLGDTAMYLCATSDRGYEQYFGPGTRLTVT.

CDR3 coding DNA: TGTGCCAGTAGTACCCAGGACAGCTCTGGAAACACCATATATTTT. Its protein is CASSTQDSSGNTIYF. J is TRBJ1-3 and V is TRBV19; the D gene is possibly TRBD1 (6 bases). Germline V gene lookup returns CDR1 LNHDA and CDR2 SQIVND (reference sequence). Trimming removed 4 bases at V and 0 bases at J, with 10 bases between. This CDR3 spans 15 amino acids.

The chain recombines TRBV4-1 with TRBJ2-7; 12 bases match TRBD1. This CDR3 spans 16 amino acids. The V gene end was trimmed by 3 bases and the J gene end by 6 bases; junction bases not matched to a gene: 9. Germline V gene lookup returns CDR1 MGHRA and CDR2 YSYEKL. The CDR3 DNA reads as TGCGCCAGCAGCCACCTGTGGGGACAGGGGGCAGGCGAGCAGTACTTC. As protein: CASSHLWGQGAGEQYF.

The chain has TRBV3-1 (or the pseudogene TRBV3-2) and TRBJ2-1; 9 bases agree with TRBD1. J lost 8 bases, V lost 1 base, and 6 bases had no gene match. Germline CDR1 reads LGHDT; CDR2 reads YNNKEL (reference sequence). The CDR3 has 15 residues. The CDR3 nucleotides are TGTGCCAGCAGCCAAGTGGGACAGGGTGTCGATGAGCAGTTCTTC. It is translated as CASSQVGQGVDEQFF.

V gene TRBV28 combines with J gene TRBJ2-7, with D unclear. The CDR3 is made up of 14 amino acids. Germline V gene sequence: CDR1 MDHEN, CDR2 SYDVKM. V was shortened by 4 bases and J by 3 bases, with 13 bases between the two germline ends. CDR3 protein: CASSSKAKGYEQYF. Here the CDR3 DNA reads TGTGCCAGCAGTTCGAAGGCCAAGGGCTACGAGCAGTACTTC.

CDR3 region: CASSLSSGLEYNEQFF. The CDR3 nucleotides are TGTGCCAGCAGTTTATCGTCGGGACTAGAATACAATGAGCAGTTCTTC. This chain uses TRBV27 with TRBJ2-1; 8 nucleotides align to TRBD2. Unmatched junction bases numbered 5, after V lost 0 bases and J lost 4 bases. Germline CDR1 MNHEY, CDR2 SMNVEV (reference sequence). This CDR3 comprises 16 residues.

The gene calls are TRBV27 and TRBJ1-6, with 9 bases fitting TRBD1. The junction had 11 bases not matched to a gene; V was cut back by 8 bases and J by 9 bases. Germline CDR1 and CDR2: MNHEY and SMNVEV (reference sequence). CDR3 length: 15 amino acids. CDR3 in amino acids: CASALIGTGTSPLHF. CDR3 coding DNA: TGTGCCAGCGCTCTCATAGGGACAGGGACTTCACCCCTCCACTTT.

The J gene is TRBJ1-6, the V gene TRBV30; no clear D. CDR3 length: 14 amino acids. CDR1 GTSNPN and CDR2 SVGIG come from the germline V gene (reference sequence). Trimming took 3 bases from V and 10 from J, leaving 16 bases between them. As DNA, the CDR3 is TGTGCCTGGAGGCCGGGATCCGGACTCTCACCCCTCCACTTT. Its translation is CAWRPGSGLSPLHF.

V usage is TRBV6-5 and J usage is TRBJ2-7, with 9 bases identical to TRBD1. Germline V gives CDR1 MNHEY, CDR2 SVGAGI. Trimming cost V 6 bases and J 3 bases; bases outside gene matches: 9. This CDR3 is built from 15 residues. Written as DNA, the CDR3 is TGTGCCAGCAGGCCCGGGACAGGGAATAGCTACGAGCAGTACTTC. The encoded protein is CASRPGTGNSYEQYF.

The chain has TRBV10-3 and TRBJ2-2; 9 bases agree with TRBD1. J lost 3 bases, V lost 4 bases, and 6 bases had no gene match. The CDR3 contains 16 residues. Germline V gene lookup returns CDR1 ENHRY and CDR2 SYGVKD. The CDR3 here is CAISAKTGGDTGELFF. The CDR3 region has the DNA TGTGCCATCAGTGCCAAGACAGGGGGTGACACCGGGGAGCTGTTTTTT.

The chain has TRBV11-2 and TRBJ2-7; D call uncertain. The length of the CDR3 is 18 residues. The germline CDR1 and CDR2 sequences are SGHAT and FQNNGV. V lost 4 bases and J 2 bases, leaving 24 bases between the germline ends. The CDR3, as DNA: TGTGCCAGCAGCTCAACCGACCTTTGGGAACCCCCTACCTACGAGCAGTACTTC. This encodes CASSSTDLWEPPTYEQYF.

The chain employs TRBV27 and TRBJ2-5, with a tentative D call TRBD1 (5 bases). Trimming shortened V by 6 bases and J by 4 bases, and 9 bases separated the two germline ends. The CDR3 sequence is 12 residues long. CDR1 MNHEY and CDR2 SMNVEV come from the germline V gene (reference sequence). The CDR3 sequence is CASSNRGETQYF. CDR3 sequence (DNA): TGTGCCAGCAGCAATAGGGGAGAGACCCAGTACTTC.

This rearrangement joins TRBV7-3 to TRBJ2-1; 16 positions agree with TRBD2. V trimming: 5 bases; J trimming: 6 bases; junction bases outside the gene matches: 16. The CDR3 covers 20 residues. Germline CDR1 is SGHTA and CDR2 is FQGTGA. This CDR3 is CASSNSGTSGGATEPNEQFF. CDR3 DNA sequence: TGTGCCAGCAGCAATTCCGGGACTAGCGGGGGGGCAACCGAACCCAATGAGCAGTTCTTC.

The chain joins TRBV18 to TRBJ1-4; 9 bases map to TRBD1. There are 15 residues in the CDR3. Germline trimming cut 3 bases from V and 5 bases from J; bases unmatched to any gene: 4. CDR1 and CDR2 from the germline V gene are KGHSH and LQKENI. CDR3 region: CASSPGGQGNEKLFF. CDR3 sequence (DNA): TGTGCCAGCTCACCTGGGGGACAGGGAAATGAAAAACTGTTTTTT.

CDR3 amino acids: CASGSRFTGGGHNEQFF. CDR3 coding DNA: TGTGCCAGCGGATCCCGGTTCACAGGGGGCGGCCACAATGAGCAGTTCTTC. The rearrangement links TRBV9 to TRBJ2-1, with 9 bases fitting TRBD1. CDR3 length: 17 amino acids. After removal of 7 bases from V and 5 bases from J, the junction contained 16 bases not matched to a gene. CDR1 is SGDLS and CDR2 is YYNGEE in the germline V gene.

This chain connects TRBV11-3 to TRBJ2-7; tentatively, D is TRBD2 (6 bases). CDR1 is SGHNT and CDR2 is YENEEA in the germline V gene. The V gene lost 1 base and the J gene lost 5 bases, with 6 bases spanning the gap. This CDR3 has 12 amino acids. DNA of the CDR3: TGTGCCAGCAGCTTAGGGACTAACGAGCAGTACTTC. This translates into CASSLGTNEQYF.

The gene calls are TRBV19 and TRBJ2-7; D is ambiguous. V shed 6 bases and J shed 2 bases, with 11 bases lying between them. This CDR3 is built from 13 residues. Germline V gene data show CDR1 as LNHDA and CDR2 as SQIVND (reference sequence). The CDR3 DNA follows: TGTGCCAGTAGCGATACGTCCGCCTACGAGCAGTACTTC. Its translation: CASSDTSAYEQYF. The whole variable domain, filled in from reference TRBV19 and TRBJ2-7, reads DGGITQSPKYLFRKEGQNVTLSCEQNLNHDAMYWYRQDPGQGLRLIYYSQIVNDFQKGDIAEGYSVSREKKESFPLTVTSAQKNPTAFYLCASSDTSAYEQYFGPGTRLTVT.

The chain links TRBV5-4 to TRBJ1-1; D perhaps matches TRBD1 (5 bases). V was clipped by 5 bases and J by 0 bases, with 14 bases between them. The V gene's germline CDR1 is SGHNT and CDR2 YYREEE (reference sequence). This CDR3 contains 15 residues. CDR3 loop: CASRLGQGLNTEAFF. The DNA of the CDR3 is TGTGCCAGCAGGCTGGGTCAGGGACTGAACACTGAAGCTTTCTTT.

CDR3 sequence: CASSREGASNQPQHF. CDR3 in DNA: TGTGCCAGTAGTAGAGAGGGGGCTAGCAATCAGCCCCAGCATTTT. V gene TRBV19 combines with J gene TRBJ1-5; TRBD1 matches at 7 bases. The CDR3 runs 15 residues. The V gene's germline CDR1 is LNHDA and CDR2 SQIVND (reference sequence). The trim removed 4 bases at V and 0 bases at J, leaving 3 bases unmatched.

The CDR3 here is CASSPLTGGATNEKLFF. DNA of the CDR3: TGTGCCAGCAGCCCATTGACAGGGGGCGCGACTAATGAAAAACTGTTTTTT. This chain uses TRBV13 with TRBJ1-4; 10 bases agree with TRBD1. The V gene's germline CDR1 is PRHDT and CDR2 FYEKMQ (reference sequence). V shed 5 bases, J shed 2 bases, and the junction held 8 bases outside the gene matches. The CDR3 runs 17 residues.

The rearrangement links TRBV30 to TRBJ2-1; the match to TRBD1 covers 7 bases. The CDR3 length is 15 residues. Germline CDR1 reads GTSNPN; CDR2 reads SVGIG (reference sequence). V shed 0 bases and J 4 bases; nucleotides not matched to a gene: 6. The CDR3 region has the DNA TGTGCCTGGAGTGTAGCGTTGGGACAGTACAATGAGCAGTTCTTC. Translated: CAWSVALGQYNEQFF.

Of note for this clone: Distinct nucleotide sequences in the sample also encode this CDR3. This rearrangement joins TRBV7-2 to TRBJ1-5, with D unresolved. Germline CDR1 reads SGHTA; CDR2 reads FQGNSA. The ends were cut back, 5 bases at V and 2 bases at J, with 7 bases in the middle. The CDR3 has 13 residues. The CDR3 nucleotides are TGTGCCAGCAGCCAAGGACGCAATCAGCCCCAGCATTTT. Protein product: CASSQGRNQPQHF.

This sequence joins TRBV10-3 and TRBJ1-2, with 8 nucleotides matching TRBD1. Germline assignment: CDR1 ENHRY and CDR2 SYGVKD. The CDR3 runs 15 residues. The J segment lost 4 bases and the V segment lost 11 bases, leaving 15 bases of the junction unmatched. The CDR3 nucleotides are TGTGCCGTCGGACAGGGAAGAGGGAGAGGCTATGGCTACACCTTC. Translated, it gives CAVGQGRGRGYGYTF.